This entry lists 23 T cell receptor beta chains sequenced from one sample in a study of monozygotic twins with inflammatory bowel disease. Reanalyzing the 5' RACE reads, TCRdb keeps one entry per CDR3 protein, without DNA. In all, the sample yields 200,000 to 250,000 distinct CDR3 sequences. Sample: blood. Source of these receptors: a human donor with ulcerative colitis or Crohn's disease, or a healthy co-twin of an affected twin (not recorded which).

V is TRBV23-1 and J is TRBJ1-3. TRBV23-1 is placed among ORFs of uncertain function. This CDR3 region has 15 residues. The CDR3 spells CASAIIRAPPDTIYF.

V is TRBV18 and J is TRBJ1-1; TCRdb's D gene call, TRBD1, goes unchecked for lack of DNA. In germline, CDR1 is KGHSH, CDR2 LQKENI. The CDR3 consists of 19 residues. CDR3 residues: CASSPRVLGARAANTEAFF.

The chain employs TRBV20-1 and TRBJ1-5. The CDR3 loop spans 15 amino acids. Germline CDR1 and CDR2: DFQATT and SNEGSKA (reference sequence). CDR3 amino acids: CSARDRAGADQPQHF.

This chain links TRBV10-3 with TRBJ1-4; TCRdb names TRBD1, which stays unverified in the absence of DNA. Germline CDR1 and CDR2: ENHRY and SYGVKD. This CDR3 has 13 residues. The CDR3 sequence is CAISGAGTEKLFF.

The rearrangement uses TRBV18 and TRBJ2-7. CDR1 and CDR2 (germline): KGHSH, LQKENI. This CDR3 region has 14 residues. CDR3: CASSPLNGADEQYF.

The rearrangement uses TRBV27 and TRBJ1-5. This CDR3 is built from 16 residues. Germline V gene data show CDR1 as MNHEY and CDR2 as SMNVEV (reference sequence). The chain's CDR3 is CASSPQAWVSNQPQHF.

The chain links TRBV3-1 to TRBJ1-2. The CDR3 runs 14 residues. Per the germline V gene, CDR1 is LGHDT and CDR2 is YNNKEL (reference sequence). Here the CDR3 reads CASSQDRQGNGYTF.

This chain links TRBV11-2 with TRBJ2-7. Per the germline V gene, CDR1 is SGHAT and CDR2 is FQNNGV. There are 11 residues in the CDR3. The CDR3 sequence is CASSYNYEQYF.

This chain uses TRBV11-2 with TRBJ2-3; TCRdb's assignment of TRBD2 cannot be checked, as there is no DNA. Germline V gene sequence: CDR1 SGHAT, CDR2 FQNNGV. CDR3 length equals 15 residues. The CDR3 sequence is CASSLIGGPSDTQYF.

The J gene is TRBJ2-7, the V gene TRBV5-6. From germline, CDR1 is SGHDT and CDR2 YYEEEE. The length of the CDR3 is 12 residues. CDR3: CASSWGRYEQYF.

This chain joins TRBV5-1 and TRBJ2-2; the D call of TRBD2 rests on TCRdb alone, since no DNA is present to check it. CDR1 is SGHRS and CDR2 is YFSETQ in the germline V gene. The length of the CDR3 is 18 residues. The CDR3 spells CASSQSSTIAGGAGELFF.

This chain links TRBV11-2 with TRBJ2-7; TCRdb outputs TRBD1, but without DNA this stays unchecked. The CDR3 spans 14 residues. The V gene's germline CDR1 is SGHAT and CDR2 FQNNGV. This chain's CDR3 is CASSRDRVFDEQYF. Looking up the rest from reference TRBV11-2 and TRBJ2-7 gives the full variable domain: EAGVAQSPRYKIIEKRQSVAFWCNPISGHATLYWYQQILGQGPKLLIQFQNNGVVDDSQLPKDRFSAERLKGVDSTLKIQPAKLEDSAVYLCASSRDRVFDEQYFGPGTRLTVT.

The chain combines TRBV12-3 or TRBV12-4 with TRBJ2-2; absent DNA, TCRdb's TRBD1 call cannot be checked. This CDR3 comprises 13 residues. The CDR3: CASSLGGGGELFF.

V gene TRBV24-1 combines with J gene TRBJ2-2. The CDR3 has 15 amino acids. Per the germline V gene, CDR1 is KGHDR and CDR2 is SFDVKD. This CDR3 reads CATSDSTKNTGELFF.

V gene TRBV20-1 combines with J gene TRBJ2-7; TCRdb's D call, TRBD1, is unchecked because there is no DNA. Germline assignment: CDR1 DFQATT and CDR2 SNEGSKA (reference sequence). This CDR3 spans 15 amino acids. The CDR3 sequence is CSASSGQSFSYEQYF.

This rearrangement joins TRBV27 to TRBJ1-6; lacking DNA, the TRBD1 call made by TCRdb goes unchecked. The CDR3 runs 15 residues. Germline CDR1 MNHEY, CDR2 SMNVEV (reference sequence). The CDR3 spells CASSPKGTDRSPLHF.

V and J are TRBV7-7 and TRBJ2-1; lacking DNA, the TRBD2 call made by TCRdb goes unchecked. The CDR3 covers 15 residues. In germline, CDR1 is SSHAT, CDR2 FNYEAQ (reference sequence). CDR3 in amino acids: CASSSWGLTNNEQFF.

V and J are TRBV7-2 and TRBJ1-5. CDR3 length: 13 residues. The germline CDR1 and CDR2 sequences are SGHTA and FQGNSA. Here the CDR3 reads CASSFAGNQPQHF.

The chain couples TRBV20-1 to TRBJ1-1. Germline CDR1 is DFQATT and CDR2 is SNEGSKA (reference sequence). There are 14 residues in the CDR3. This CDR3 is CSARGPQIFTEAFF.

This CDR3 reads CSVNIGSNTEAFF. The chain uses TRBV29-1 and TRBJ1-1. This CDR3 region has 13 residues. Germline CDR1 and CDR2: SQVTM and ANQGSEA.

The CDR3 protein is CASSSGGNINEQFF. The chain couples TRBV11-2 to TRBJ2-1; the D call of TRBD1 rests on TCRdb alone, since no DNA is present to check it. This CDR3 has 14 amino acids. Looked up from germline, CDR1 is SGHAT and CDR2 is FQNNGV.

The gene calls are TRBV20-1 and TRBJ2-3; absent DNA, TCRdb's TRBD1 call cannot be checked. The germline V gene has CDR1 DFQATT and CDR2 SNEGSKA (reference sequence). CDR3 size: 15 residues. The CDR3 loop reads CSARDREGSTDTQYF.

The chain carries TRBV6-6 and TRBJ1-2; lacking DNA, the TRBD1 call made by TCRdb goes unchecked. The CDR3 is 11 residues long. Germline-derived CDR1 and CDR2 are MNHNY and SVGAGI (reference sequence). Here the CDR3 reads CASRGGIGYTF.